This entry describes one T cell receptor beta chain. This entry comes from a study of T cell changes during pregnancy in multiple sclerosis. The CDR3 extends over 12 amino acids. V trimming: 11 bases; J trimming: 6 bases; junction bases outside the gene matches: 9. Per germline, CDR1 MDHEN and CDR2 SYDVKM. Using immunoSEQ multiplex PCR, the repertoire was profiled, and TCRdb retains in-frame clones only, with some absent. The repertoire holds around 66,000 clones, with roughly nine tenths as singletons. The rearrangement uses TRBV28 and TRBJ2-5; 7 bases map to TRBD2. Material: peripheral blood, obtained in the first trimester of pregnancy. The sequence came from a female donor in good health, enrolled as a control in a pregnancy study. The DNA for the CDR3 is TGTGCCGGTGGCGGGGGTGGGAAGACCCAGTACTTC. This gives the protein CAGGGGGKTQYF.